This T cell receptor beta chain was profiled in a study of T cell responses to AZD1222 COVID-19 vaccine. Overall study findings and caveats: Nearly half of the spike-specific TCRs reportedly recognize variant regions that carry no mutations.

Sequencing was performed with immunoSEQ multiplex PCR; in TCRdb, only in-frame clones are kept and a portion is missing. The sample has roughly 140,000 clones; roughly 92% are singletons. As for this clone: No antigen is known for it.

The CDR3 sequence is 14 residues long. Germline CDR1 MNHNS, CDR2 SASEGT. V gave up 0 bases and J gave up 8 bases, with 13 bases separating them. The gene calls are TRBV6-1 and TRBJ1-2; D uncertain. This clonotype was obtained from an adult who received the AZD1222 COVID-19 vaccine. The material was peripheral blood, obtained 28 days after the second AZD1222 dose. The CDR3 DNA follows: TGTGCCAGCAGTGAAGCTAGGGCCAGCAGGGGCTACACCTTC. Its protein product is CASSEARASRGYTF.